This T cell receptor (beta chain) comes out of a study of blood T cell repertoires in COVID-19. Study background: Acute-phase and convalescent COVID-19 samples originated in the United States, Italy and Spain. From T cells, B-cell-depleted T cells, or PBMCs came the material, which was cDNA or gDNA.

Original analysis: Quantification of nucleated cells was approximated via reference gene primer amplification. Clones were read by immunoSEQ multiplex PCR, and TCRdb kept only the in-frame ones, dropping some. For V, J and clone size, that table is used; D and trimming come from the DNA. The data hold 55,000 to 80,000 clones, with 80% to 90% observed a single time. This clone was seen a few times. Trimming at V came to 4 bases and at J to 8 bases, leaving 14 bases not matched to a gene. CDR1 is SGDLS and CDR2 is YYNGEE in the germline V gene. This CDR3 spans 15 amino acids. Sequenced sample: peripheral blood. The TCR sequence derives from a man aged 50 or older with active COVID-19. The rearrangement links TRBV9 to TRBJ1-2, with TRBD1 matching over 7 bases. CDR3 amino acids: CASSPQEQGSWGYTF. As DNA, the CDR3 is TGTGCCAGCAGCCCCCAAGAACAGGGGTCTTGGGGCTACACCTTC.